Listed below are T cell receptor beta chains from one sample, sequenced in a study of early stage breast cancer tumors. Generated by immunoSEQ multiplex PCR, the TCRdb table keeps only in-frame clones and is missing some. The sample shows about 34,000 clones, roughly 77% of them seen only once. Sequenced input: breast tumor tissue. The receptors stem from a person in their twenties or thirties with breast cancer. Each CDR3 is given with its conserved first and last residue. Rows may omit the clone size; those that give it use once, few, many or a size class.

NA TRBV5-1 CASSPGRGKNTEAFF
NA TRBV15 CATSSRRGNEAFF
few TRBV7-9 CASSLVDPRQFF
NA TRBV7-2 CASSYQTETGELFF
NA TRBV28 CASSGDREAFF
NA TRBV5-4 CASSLEGDGYTF
NA TRBV11-2 CASSPGLAGGHQETQYF
NA TRBV19 CASSRDQETQYF
NA TRBV21-1 CASSKAGRVSPEQYF
NA TRBV6-5 CASSPGVSPDTQYF
NA TRBV12-5 CASGLVSGVADTQYF
NA TRBV6-5 CASSYRRQGYGYTF
NA TRBV18 CASSTTRQETQYF
NA TRBV2 CASRSTGDQPQHF
few TRBV7-2 CASSPERGLIGHTIYF
NA TRBV11-3 CASSASSGRAADEQFF
medium-sized TRBV5-8 CASRRRQGRTEAFF
NA TRBV7-8 CASSSNRVGEDYNEQFF
NA TRBV30 CAWSTPGDTQYF
NA TRBV7-3 CASRRTVVSDTQYF
NA TRBV4-2 CASSPSQGYEQYF